A single sample is the source of the 25 T cell receptor beta chains below, sequenced in a study of patients and donors after allogeneic stem cell transplantation (dated by TCRdb to the early 2020s). Receptor amplification or capture employed RT-PCR. TCRdb shows the sequencer as NextSeq 550. TCRdb applied fastp at Q25 and MiXCR to the public reads, then kept only in-frame beta chains. Each CDR3 protein gets just one entry, which takes the most common genes and DNA from the rows behind it. Within this sample are roughly 960,000 distinct CDR3 sequences, with about 20% of them counted one time only. The top ten clonotypes cover roughly 6.4% of the sample. The sequenced material came from blood, either unsorted or a sorted T cell fraction (not recorded which). Receptors were obtained from a human donor who was either an allogeneic HSCT recipient or a stem cell or donor lymphocyte infusion donor (not recorded which). It is not recorded whose cells these are; they may come from a transplant donor.

The gene calls are TRBV30 and TRBJ1-6; 7 nucleotides align to TRBD1. Germline-derived CDR1 and CDR2 are GTSNPN and SVGIG (reference sequence). The CDR3 extends over 11 amino acids. Trimming cost V 4 bases and J 14 bases; bases outside gene matches: 5. In DNA form, the CDR3 reads TGTGCCTGGACAGGGGGGGTGACCCTCCACTTT. Translated, it gives CAWTGGVTLHF.

The sample holds many counts of this clonotype. V usage is TRBV20-1 and J usage is TRBJ1-2; D is undetermined. Germline V gene lookup returns CDR1 DFQATT and CDR2 SNEGSKA (reference sequence). The CDR3 is 14 residues long. Trimming stripped 5 bases from V and 4 bases from J, with 17 bases between. CDR3 residues: CSALFEVPGYGYTF. CDR3 nucleotide sequence: TGCAGTGCTTTATTTGAGGTCCCCGGCTATGGCTACACCTTC.

This clonotype was counted a few times. This chain links TRBV6-1 with TRBJ2-1, with 13 bases aligning to TRBD2. The V segment lost 5 bases and the J segment 9 bases; nucleotides outside the gene matches: 10. The V gene's germline CDR1 is MNHNS and CDR2 SASEGT. The CDR3 has 16 amino acids. In nucleotides, the CDR3 is TGTGCCAGCAGTCGCACTAGCGGGGGGGCCTTTAGTGAGCAGTTCTTC. Its protein product is CASSRTSGGAFSEQFF.

The chain combines TRBV3-1 with TRBJ1-2; D is unresolved. This CDR3 is built from 12 residues. Germline loops: CDR1 LGHDT, CDR2 YNNKEL (reference sequence). V was trimmed by 5 bases and J by 8 bases, leaving 12 bases between them. Here the CDR3 DNA reads TGTGCCAGCAGCTCCTGGGGAAGCGGCTACACCTTC. The encoded protein is CASSSWGSGYTF.

This rearrangement joins TRBV7-3 to TRBJ1-6, with D unresolved. Germline values: CDR1 SGHTA, CDR2 FQGTGA. V shed 4 bases and J shed 9 bases, with 13 bases lying between them. This CDR3 comprises 14 residues. The CDR3 DNA reads as TGTGCCAGCAGCTCGCTTAGATCAGGTTCACCCCTCCACTTT. Protein sequence: CASSSLRSGSPLHF.

In this sample, this clonotype turned up many times. This chain joins TRBV29-1 and TRBJ2-7; no clear D gene. This CDR3 region has 12 residues. V shed 4 bases and J shed 2 bases, with 9 bases lying between them. Germline assignment: CDR1 SQVTM and CDR2 ANQGSEA. CDR3 bases: TGCAGCGTTGGTTCAGGAGCCTACGAGCAGTACTTC. It encodes CSVGSGAYEQYF.

A few counts support this clonotype. This chain uses TRBV29-1 with TRBJ1-3; 8 nucleotides match TRBD1. In germline, CDR1 is SQVTM, CDR2 ANQGSEA. The V segment lost 8 bases and the J segment 2 bases; nucleotides outside the gene matches: 5. The CDR3 consists of 13 residues. CDR3 coding DNA: TGCAGCACCTGGACAGGGACTGGAAACACCATATATTTT. Translation gives CSTWTGTGNTIYF.

In this sample, this clonotype turned up many times. This chain joins TRBV10-3 and TRBJ1-2; TRBD1 agrees at 7 bases. This CDR3 comprises 13 residues. Germline CDR1 reads ENHRY; CDR2 reads SYGVKD. Unmatched junction bases numbered 3, after V lost 7 bases and J lost 1 base. CDR3 sequence reads: CAITQGVNYGYTF. The CDR3 region has the DNA TGTGCCATCACCCAGGGGGTTAACTATGGCTACACCTTC.

In nucleotides, the CDR3 is TGTGCCAGCAGTGAAGCCACCAGGGCGGGGGCGACTGAAGCTTTCTTT. Its translation is CASSEATRAGATEAFF. The rearrangement uses TRBV2 and TRBJ1-1; D perhaps matches TRBD1 (6 bases). V shed 0 bases and J shed 5 bases, with 16 bases lying between them. The CDR3 totals 16 residues. In germline, CDR1 is SNHLY, CDR2 FYNNEI. Supplemented by reference TRBV2 and TRBJ1-1, the full variable domain reads EPEVTQTPSHQVTQMGQEVILRCVPISNHLYFYWYRQILGQKVEFLVSFYNNEISEKSEIFDDQFSVERPDGSNFTLKIRSTKLEDSAMYFCASSEATRAGATEAFFGQGTRLTVV.

The sample holds a few counts of this clonotype. The rearrangement links TRBV10-2 to TRBJ2-1; TRBD1 matches 10 bases. The germline V gene encodes CDR1 WSHSY and CDR2 SAAADI. The CDR3 runs to 15 residues. Trimming at V came to 4 bases and at J to 5 bases, leaving 5 bases not matched to a gene. The CDR3 spells CASSAGTGVHNEQFF. The CDR3 coding sequence is TGCGCCAGCAGTGCTGGGACAGGGGTTCACAATGAGCAGTTCTTC.

There are many counts of this clonotype. This chain links TRBV6-5 with TRBJ1-2, with D maybe TRBD1 (5 bases). V was cut by 2 bases and J by 4 bases, with 14 bases left in between. Looked up from germline, CDR1 is MNHEY and CDR2 is SVGAGI. CDR3 length: 15 amino acids. The CDR3 nucleotides read TGTGCCAGCAGTTACCGAGACAGCGGATTCTATGGCTACACCTTC. Translating it yields CASSYRDSGFYGYTF.

This clonotype occurred a few times. V is TRBV10-3 and J is TRBJ1-1; no firm D call. The CDR3 consists of 12 residues. Between the trimmed V and J ends, which lost 0 bases and 5 bases, there was a span of 4 bases. Germline values: CDR1 ENHRY, CDR2 SYGVKD. Written as DNA, the CDR3 is TGTGCCATCAGTGAGTCGGAGACTGAAGCTTTCTTT. This translates into CAISESETEAFF.

This clonotype was counted between two and nine times. The genes are TRBV6-2 or TRBV6-3 and TRBJ1-2; 12 nucleotides align to TRBD1. This CDR3 comprises 15 residues. Germline CDR1 is MNHEY and CDR2 is SVGEGT. J lost 7 bases, V lost 6 bases, and 9 bases had no gene match. The CDR3 region is CASRDTGTGGTGYTF. As DNA, the CDR3 is TGTGCCAGCAGAGATACCGGGACAGGGGGCACTGGCTACACCTTC.

The CDR3 sequence: CASTEETQYF. For the CDR3, the DNA is TGTGCCAGCACCGAGGAGACCCAGTACTTC. J is TRBJ2-5 and V is TRBV2; D not certain. V was shortened by 7 bases and J by 5 bases, with 5 bases between the two germline ends. Germline values: CDR1 SNHLY, CDR2 FYNNEI. The CDR3 has 10 residues.

The rearrangement links TRBV29-1 to TRBJ2-2; D gene uncertain. The V and J ends lost 7 bases and 4 bases respectively, with 22 bases between them. This CDR3 is built from 16 residues. CDR1 is SQVTM and CDR2 is ANQGSEA in the germline V gene. CDR3 coding DNA: TGCAGCGCTCAGAAACGGACGGCCCTAGGCACCGGGGAGCTGTTTTTT. It is translated as CSAQKRTALGTGELFF.

This clonotype was observed a handful of times. V usage is TRBV5-1 and J usage is TRBJ1-5; D is perhaps TRBD1 (5 bases). V gave up 0 bases and J gave up 1 base, with 17 bases separating them. CDR3 length: 18 residues. Germline lookup yields CDR1 SGHRS and CDR2 YFSETQ. The CDR3 spells CASSLGGAVTGSNQPQHF. The CDR3 DNA reads TGCGCCAGCAGCTTGGGAGGGGCAGTGACGGGCAGCAATCAGCCCCAGCATTTT. Supplemented by reference TRBV5-1 and TRBJ1-5, the full variable domain reads KAGVTQTPRYLIKTRGQQVTLSCSPISGHRSVSWYQQTPGQGLQFLFEYFSETQRNKGNFPGRFSGRQFSNSRSEMNVSTLELGDSALYLCASSLGGAVTGSNQPQHFGDGTRLSIL.

The chain joins TRBV12-3 or TRBV12-4 to TRBJ1-1; no clear D. The CDR3 spans 13 residues. V lost 3 bases and J lost 5, with 10 bases in between. The CDR3 DNA reads TGTGCCAGCAGTTTGGGGAAAAGAACTGAAGCTTTCTTT. Its translation: CASSLGKRTEAFF.

This clonotype has a count of ten or more. This sequence joins TRBV20-1 and TRBJ2-3, with unresolved D. Germline lookup yields CDR1 DFQATT and CDR2 SNEGSKA (reference sequence). Deletions cut 5 bases from V and 4 bases from J, with 16 bases between. The CDR3 is made up of 14 amino acids. This CDR3 is CSASLRYGADTQYF. The CDR3 bases are TGCAGTGCTTCCCTTCGTTATGGCGCAGATACGCAGTATTTT.

The rearrangement uses TRBV12-5 and TRBJ2-2; D is unresolved. The CDR3 totals 13 residues. Trimming left V 7 bases short and J 2 bases short, with 8 bases between. CDR1 is LGHNT, CDR2 FRNRAP, per germline. The CDR3 is CASERPNTGELFF. For the CDR3, the DNA is TGTGCTAGTGAAAGGCCCAACACCGGGGAGCTGTTTTTT.

This chain joins TRBV12-3 or TRBV12-4 and TRBJ2-1; D perhaps matches TRBD2 (5 bases). This CDR3 has 14 residues. The V end lost 7 bases, the J end lost 5 bases, and 15 bases lay between the germline ends. CDR3 in amino acids: CASTQASRDNEQFF. The CDR3 nucleotides read TGTGCCAGCACTCAGGCTAGCCGGGACAATGAGCAGTTCTTC.

This chain joins TRBV5-1 and TRBJ2-1; 12 positions agree with TRBD2. The germline V gene has CDR1 SGHRS and CDR2 YFSETQ. V was pared by 0 bases and J by 7 bases, with 11 bases of the junction left unmatched. The CDR3 is 18 residues long. CDR3 residues: CASSLAFTSGRPKNEQFF. The CDR3 DNA reads TGCGCCAGCAGCTTGGCATTTACTAGCGGGAGGCCGAAGAATGAGCAGTTCTTC.

The chain links TRBV6-1 to TRBJ2-2; possibly TRBD1 for D (6 bases). Per the germline V gene, CDR1 is MNHNS and CDR2 is SASEGT. CDR3 size: 16 residues. V was shortened by 6 bases and J by 1 base, with 15 bases between the two germline ends. This CDR3 reads CASSLTPDRNTGELFF. The DNA of the CDR3 is TGTGCCAGCAGCCTTACCCCGGACAGGAACACCGGGGAGCTGTTTTTT.

The chain employs TRBV12-3 or TRBV12-4 and TRBJ1-2, with D perhaps TRBD1 (5 bases). Trimming took off 6 bases at V and 13 bases at J, with 21 bases between the two ends. The CDR3 is 13 amino acids. In DNA, the CDR3 is TGTGCCAGCAGCCCTCCAGGGTGGGGTGAGACCACCTTC. It yields the protein CASSPPGWGETTF.

V gene TRBV20-1 combines with J gene TRBJ2-1; D is unresolved. V dropped 5 bases and J dropped 10 bases, with 12 bases sitting between them. Germline V gene lookup returns CDR1 DFQATT and CDR2 SNEGSKA (reference sequence). The CDR3 has 11 residues. The DNA for the CDR3 is TGCAGTGCTTGGTTAGCCCGGGAGCAGTTCTTC. This sequence encodes CSAWLAREQFF.

The chain recombines TRBV30 with TRBJ2-7; TRBD2 is a possible D gene (5 bases). Trimming cost V 2 bases and J 7 bases, with 12 bases left between them. The CDR3 sequence is 12 residues long. The germline V gene has CDR1 GTSNPN and CDR2 SVGIG (reference sequence). The CDR3 nucleotides read TGTGCCTGGAGTTATGGGAGAGGGGAGCAGTACTTC. It encodes CAWSYGRGEQYF.